This is a list of T cell receptor beta chains from one sample in a study of blood T cell repertoires in COVID-19. TCRdb's table, derived via immunoSEQ multiplex PCR, lists solely in-frame clones and lacks some. The sample shows about 140,000 clones, less than 85% of them seen only once. Material for sequencing was PBMCs or T cells enriched from blood (not recorded which). Every receptor here comes from a woman under 30 who had been exposed to COVID-19. CDR3s include the opening cysteine and the closing phenylalanine or tryptophan. D genes are given only for firm matches.

D: .; V: TRBV3-1/TRBV3-2; CDR3: CASSPQGSLLLGNEQFF
D: .; V: TRBV6-2/TRBV6-3; CDR3: CASSYSRGYTGELFF
D: TRBD2; V: TRBV18; CDR3: CASSPTSGRAFGEQYF
D: .; V: TRBV27; CDR3: CASSPTGVVSSPLHF
D: TRBD1; V: TRBV19; CDR3: CASSINSGGQPQHF
D: .; V: TRBV18; CDR3: CASSPTGTRLTEAFF
D: TRBD1; V: TRBV11-2; CDR3: CASSSDRGWTDTQYF
D: TRBD1; V: TRBV27; CDR3: CASTPGGGFTEAFF
D: .; V: TRBV15; CDR3: CATSSGQGAGGYTF
D: .; V: TRBV7-2; CDR3: CASSRAGHVAFF
D: TRBD2; V: TRBV28; CDR3: CASHSPGTRVGTDTQYF
D: TRBD2; V: TRBV2; CDR3: CASRLADNTGELFF
D: .; V: TRBV28; CDR3: CASTTRRALEGETQYF
D: .; V: TRBV3-1/TRBV3-2; CDR3: CASSRGGVNTEAFF
D: .; V: TRBV3-1/TRBV3-2; CDR3: CASSPSRGKNIQYF
D: TRBD2; V: TRBV3-1/TRBV3-2; CDR3: CASSPEASGYTSYEQYF
D: .; V: TRBV5-5; CDR3: CASDQGWGNQPQHF
D: TRBD1; V: TRBV20-1; CDR3: CSARPGTGLLF
D: .; V: TRBV12-3/TRBV12-4; CDR3: CASTTSRAEAFF
D: .; V: TRBV27; CDR3: CASSLSGRLQTSSYNSPLHF
D: .; V: TRBV29-1; CDR3: CSVEPANTGELFF
D: TRBD1; V: TRBV18; CDR3: CASSPWDSNTEAFF
D: TRBD1; V: TRBV27; CDR3: CASRYRDRDYEQYF
D: TRBD1; V: TRBV7-2; CDR3: CASSPGQGPNSPLHF
D: .; V: TRBV5-8; CDR3: CASSYDRLAKNIQYF
D: TRBD2; V: TRBV6-5; CDR3: CASRATSGNEQFF
D: .; V: TRBV6-5; CDR3: CASSYSRVSPLHF
D: .; V: TRBV7-3; CDR3: CASSLDRSTTTNYGYTF
D: TRBD1; V: TRBV29-1; CDR3: CSARTTGLEDGYTF